Detailed here is one TCR beta chain. Its cognate antigen is unknown. The method was immunoSEQ multiplex PCR; TCRdb's version includes in-frame clones alone and lacks a portion of them. The repertoire holds 75,000 to 100,000 clones, with approximately 90% as singletons. This CDR3 is built from 13 residues. V lost 8 bases, J lost 3 bases, and 11 bases lay in between. The data originate from a study of T cell responses to AZD1222 COVID-19 vaccine. Study results and caveats: Scientists sampled the repertoires only once the peak T cell response had passed.

This rearrangement joins TRBV5-3 to TRBJ2-2; no firm D call. TRBV5-3 is reported as an ORF; its role is uncertain. The TCR originated in an adult who received the AZD1222 COVID-19 vaccine. This material consisted of peripheral blood, taken 28 days after the second AZD1222 dose. For the CDR3, the DNA is TGTGCCAGGAGCATACAGCACACCGGGGAGCTGTTTTTT. Protein product: CARSIQHTGELFF.